The clone carrying this T cell receptor beta chain was found many times. Peripheral blood and lesional scalp punch biopsies were taken from alopecia areata patients. This record comes from a study of CD8+ T cells in alopecia areata. Across the whole study: For 6 to 18 months, tofacitinib was taken, and 6 months off drug followed.

Following RNA extraction, reverse transcription yielded cDNA that acted as the sequencing template. TCRdb keeps only in-frame clones here, not all; method: immunoSEQ multiplex PCR. Seen here are over 150,000 clones, roughly 60% observed once, and the top ten hold over 1.5%. The sample here was CD4+ T cells sorted from blood, taken at week 0. The source of this sequence is a human donor with alopecia areata.

CDR3 bases: TGTGCCAGCAGCCCCAGTGGGACTTATACGCAGTATTTT. This gives the protein CASSPSGTYTQYF. The chain has TRBV7-9 and TRBJ2-3; D perhaps matches TRBD2 (6 bases). The CDR3 totals 13 residues. Germline CDR1 SEHNR, CDR2 FQNEAQ (reference sequence). Trimming took 5 bases from V and 7 from J, leaving 13 bases between them.